Listed here are 13 T cell receptor beta chains from one sample, sequenced in a study of OX40 agonist ivuxolimab in advanced cancers. Only in-frame clones appear in the TCRdb table, and some are missing; sequencing was by immunoSEQ multiplex PCR. Among 63,000 or so clones listed, around 88% were seen once. Sequences were derived from CD4+ or CD8+ T cells sorted from blood, sampled in a trial of the OX40 agonist ivuxolimab. These receptors were obtained from an adult with an advanced solid tumor such as melanoma, head and neck, liver or kidney cancer.

This clone appeared a single time. The V call is TRBV18, the J call TRBJ2-1, with 7 nucleotides matching TRBD1. Germline CDR1 KGHSH, CDR2 LQKENI. This CDR3 is built from 15 residues. The V segment lost 4 bases and the J segment 2 bases; nucleotides outside the gene matches: 5. CDR3 sequence (DNA): TGTGCCAGCTCACAGCCCGGGACAGCCTACAATGAGCAGTTCTTC. Its translation is CASSQPGTAYNEQFF.

J is TRBJ2-5 and V is TRBV28, with D tentatively TRBD1 (6 bases). The germline gives CDR1 MDHEN, CDR2 SYDVKM. The length of the CDR3 is 16 residues. Deletions cut 4 bases from V and 1 base from J, with 16 bases between. The CDR3 coding sequence is TGTGCCAGCAGTTACGGACAGACTATAATCCAAGAGACCCAGTACTTC. Amino acid sequence: CASSYGQTIIQETQYF.

The chain joins TRBV18 to TRBJ1-6, with TRBD1 matching 8 bases. The V gene end was trimmed by 3 bases and the J gene end by 7 bases; junction bases not matched to a gene: 5. There are 15 residues in the CDR3. Germline CDR1 KGHSH, CDR2 LQKENI. The DNA for the CDR3 is TGTGCCAGCTCACCTCTGACAGGGGACAATTCACCCCTCCACTTT. Translation: CASSPLTGDNSPLHF.

The chain uses TRBV23-1 and TRBJ1-2, with a tentative D call TRBD1 (5 bases). TRBV23-1 is annotated as an ORF whose role is uncertain. The CDR3 extends over 16 amino acids. V shed 2 bases and J shed 0 bases, with 13 bases lying between them. The CDR3 DNA sequence: TGCGCCAGCAGTCAAGGGGCCCGGTCGACTAACTATGGCTACACCTTC. Amino acids: CASSQGARSTNYGYTF.

This clone was recorded once. The chain employs TRBV19 and TRBJ2-5, with unresolved D. CDR1 and CDR2 from the germline V gene are LNHDA and SQIVND (reference sequence). The V end lost 5 bases, the J end lost 1 base, and 14 bases lay between the germline ends. The CDR3 totals 15 residues. CDR3 in DNA: TGTGCCAGTAGTCCCTCGACCAGCACCCAAGAGACCCAGTACTTC. This gives the protein CASSPSTSTQETQYF.

The rearrangement joins TRBV7-2 to TRBJ1-5; TRBD1 might be the D (5 bases). The CDR3 runs 16 residues. Germline CDR1 is SGHTA and CDR2 is FQGNSA. V lost 5 bases to trimming and J lost 1 base, with 15 bases between them. This CDR3 reads CASSITYRDSNQPQHF. CDR3 in DNA: TGTGCCAGCAGCATCACATACCGGGACAGCAATCAGCCCCAGCATTTT.

The chain is built from TRBV5-1 and TRBJ1-2, with 12 positions matching TRBD1. The germline gives CDR1 SGHRS, CDR2 YFSETQ. The CDR3 runs 15 residues. Trimming removed 4 bases from V and 6 bases from J; junction bases left unmatched: 7. CDR3 bases: TGCGCCAGCAGCGAACCCGGGACAGGGGGCCATGGCTACACCTTC. This codes for CASSEPGTGGHGYTF. Filled out from reference TRBV5-1 and TRBJ1-2, the complete variable domain reads KAGVTQTPRYLIKTRGQQVTLSCSPISGHRSVSWYQQTPGQGLQFLFEYFSETQRNKGNFPGRFSGRQFSNSRSEMNVSTLELGDSALYLCASSEPGTGGHGYTFGSGTRLTVV.

This sequence joins TRBV4-2 and TRBJ1-1; D unresolved. CDR1 LGHNA and CDR2 YNFKEQ come from the germline V gene. The CDR3 covers 15 residues. Trimming stripped 5 bases from V and 0 bases from J, with 13 bases between. CDR3 sequence: CASSLGLNMNTEAFF. DNA for the CDR3: TGTGCCAGCAGCTTGGGTCTTAATATGAACACTGAAGCTTTCTTT.

The chain uses TRBV30 and TRBJ1-2; D call uncertain. The CDR3 totals 12 residues. Germline V CDR1 and CDR2: GTSNPN, SVGIG (reference sequence). DNA of the CDR3: TGTGCTACGGGCCATAACTTAGATGGCTACACCTTC. Encoded protein: CATGHNLDGYTF.

The chain joins TRBV11-3 to TRBJ2-7, with D unclear. Trimming cost V 0 bases and J 6 bases, with 6 bases left between them. CDR3 length: 12 amino acids. Germline V gene data show CDR1 as SGHNT and CDR2 as YENEEA. This CDR3 is CASSLDSSEQYF. CDR3 in DNA: TGTGCCAGCAGCTTAGATTCTTCCGAGCAGTACTTC.

The table lists this clone with a few counts. J is TRBJ2-2 and V is TRBV6-5; no clear D gene. The CDR3 has 14 amino acids. Per the germline V gene, CDR1 is MNHEY and CDR2 is SVGAGI. V dropped 7 bases and J dropped 1 base, with 10 bases sitting between them. Here the CDR3 DNA reads TGTGCCAGCATCAGGACCCTGAACACCGGGGAGCTGTTTTTT. This translates into CASIRTLNTGELFF.

DNA of the CDR3: TGCAGCGTGGATCTAGGACAGGCCGCCGCGGGTGAGCAGTTCTTC. Translation gives CSVDLGQAAAGEQFF. The chain joins TRBV29-1 to TRBJ2-1; 7 nucleotides align to TRBD1. Trimming removed 6 bases from V and 9 bases from J; junction bases left unmatched: 17. Germline assignment: CDR1 SQVTM and CDR2 ANQGSEA. The CDR3 runs to 15 residues.

The chain joins TRBV5-6 to TRBJ2-1, with D unresolved. CDR1 is SGHDT, CDR2 YYEEEE, per germline. The CDR3 runs to 15 residues. V was clipped by 4 bases and J by 3 bases, with 14 bases between them. As DNA, the CDR3 is TGTGCCAGCAGCCCCTTAAGCGCGGACTACAATGAGCAGTTCTTC. Its translation is CASSPLSADYNEQFF. Drawing the rest from reference TRBV5-6 and TRBJ2-1, the complete variable domain is DAGVTQSPTHLIKTRGQQVTLRCSPKSGHDTVSWYQQALGQGPQFIFQYYEEEERQRGNFPDRFSGHQFPNYSSELNVNALLLGDSALYLCASSPLSADYNEQFFGPGTRLTVL.